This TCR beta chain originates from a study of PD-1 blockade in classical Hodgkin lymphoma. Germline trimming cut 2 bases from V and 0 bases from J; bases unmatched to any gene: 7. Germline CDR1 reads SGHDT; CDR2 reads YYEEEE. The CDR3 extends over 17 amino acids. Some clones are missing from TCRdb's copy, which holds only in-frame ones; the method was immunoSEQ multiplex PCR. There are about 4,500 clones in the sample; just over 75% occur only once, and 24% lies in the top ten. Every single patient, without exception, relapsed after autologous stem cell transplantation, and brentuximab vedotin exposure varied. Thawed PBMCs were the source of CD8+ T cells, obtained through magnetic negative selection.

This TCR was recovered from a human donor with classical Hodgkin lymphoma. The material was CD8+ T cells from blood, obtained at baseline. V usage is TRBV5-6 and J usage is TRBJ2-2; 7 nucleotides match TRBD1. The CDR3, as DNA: TGTGCCAGCAGCTTTGAAAGGGGGCTCGCGAACACCGGGGAGCTGTTTTTT. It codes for CASSFERGLANTGELFF. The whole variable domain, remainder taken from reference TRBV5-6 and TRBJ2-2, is DAGVTQSPTHLIKTRGQQVTLRCSPKSGHDTVSWYQQALGQGPQFIFQYYEEEERQRGNFPDRFSGHQFPNYSSELNVNALLLGDSALYLCASSFERGLANTGELFFGEGSRLTVL.